The clone carrying this TCR beta chain appeared a few times. These data belong to a study of blood T cells in healthy people across ages. The use of a sample-barcoded 5' primer and a J-beta primer mix characterized a second PCR of about 6 to 12 cycles. Each cDNA was tagged by a template-switch adaptor containing 12 random nucleotides. All samples yielded 2.5 million or more CDR3-containing paired-end reads. TCRdb independently ran MiXCR on the 5' RACE reads; one entry per CDR3 protein. Of about 800,000 distinct CDR3 sequences listed, roughly 64% are singletons. Germline CDR1 and CDR2: KGHSH and LQKENI. V dropped 0 bases and J dropped 4 bases, with 12 bases sitting between them. CDR3 length: 15 residues.

The specimen sequenced was blood. The V and J genes are TRBV18 and TRBJ1-2, with D perhaps TRBD1 (5 bases). The origin of this receptor is a man in his thirties or forties in good health. Written as DNA, the CDR3 is TGTGCCAGCTCACCACCGGCCAGGGTGAGCTATGGCTACACCTTC. The encoded protein is CASSPPARVSYGYTF.